This is a list of T cell receptor beta chains from one sample in a study of cytomegalovirus exposure and HLA in healthy donors. Repertoires were generated with immunoSEQ multiplex PCR, while TCRdb's copy carries only in-frame clones and drops some. The sample carries 120,000 or so clones, around 82% recorded once. Sequenced: PBMCs. These receptors were obtained from a man aged 25 to 40 in good health and CMV-seropositive. Both conserved end residues are part of each CDR3. Fields, in order: J gene, CDR3 length, V gene, D gene, clone size, CDR3 protein, CDR3 DNA. The D gene is left open where the match is weak. Expanded clones are given a class, and other clones once, few, many or no size at all.

j_call: TRBJ2-1
cdr3_length: 13
v_call: TRBV6-1
d_call: TRBD2
clone_size: once
cdr3_aa: CASIAGAYNEQFF
cdr3_nt: TGTGCCAGTATAGCGGGAGCCTACAATGAGCAGTTCTTC

j_call: TRBJ2-7
cdr3_length: 15
v_call: TRBV4-1
d_call: TRBD2
clone_size: NA
cdr3_aa: CASSQATSGSYEQYF
cdr3_nt: TGCGCCAGCAGCCAAGCGACTAGCGGGAGCTACGAGCAGTACTTC

j_call: TRBJ1-1
cdr3_length: 15
v_call: TRBV27
d_call: NA
clone_size: NA
cdr3_aa: CASSLAAGMNTEAFF
cdr3_nt: TGTGCCAGCAGTTTAGCTGCAGGGATGAACACTGAAGCTTTCTTT

j_call: TRBJ2-1
cdr3_length: 14
v_call: TRBV6-5
d_call: TRBD2
clone_size: NA
cdr3_aa: CASSYSLAGGEQFF
cdr3_nt: TGTGCCAGCAGTTACTCGCTAGCGGGGGGTGAGCAGTTCTTC

j_call: TRBJ2-7
cdr3_length: 14
v_call: TRBV6-5
d_call: NA
clone_size: NA
cdr3_aa: CASSYRGQTYEQYF
cdr3_nt: TGTGCCAGCAGTTACAGGGGCCAGACGTACGAGCAGTACTTC

j_call: TRBJ2-5
cdr3_length: 12
v_call: TRBV30
d_call: NA
clone_size: NA
cdr3_aa: CAWGDGQETQYF
cdr3_nt: TGTGCCTGGGGTGACGGGCAAGAGACCCAGTACTTC

j_call: TRBJ1-5
cdr3_length: 13
v_call: TRBV27
d_call: TRBD1
clone_size: NA
cdr3_aa: CASSRRGRQPQHF
cdr3_nt: TGTGCCAGCAGTCGCAGGGGGCGTCAGCCCCAGCATTTT

j_call: TRBJ1-1
cdr3_length: 11
v_call: TRBV11-2
d_call: NA
clone_size: NA
cdr3_aa: CASSLKSEAFF
cdr3_nt: TGTGCCAGCAGCTTAAAGAGTGAAGCTTTCTTT

j_call: TRBJ2-1
cdr3_length: 18
v_call: TRBV4-1
d_call: NA
clone_size: NA
cdr3_aa: CASSPEGGRGRGGDEQFF
cdr3_nt: TGCGCCAGCAGCCCCGAGGGGGGGCGGGGTCGGGGCGGCGATGAGCAGTTCTTC

j_call: TRBJ2-3
cdr3_length: 12
v_call: TRBV6-5
d_call: NA
clone_size: NA
cdr3_aa: CAARGSTDTQYF
cdr3_nt: TGTGCCGCAAGGGGCAGCACAGATACGCAGTATTTT

j_call: TRBJ2-2
cdr3_length: 15
v_call: TRBV9
d_call: TRBD1
clone_size: NA
cdr3_aa: CASSARDRGGGELFF
cdr3_nt: TGTGCCAGCAGCGCCCGGGACAGGGGCGGCGGGGAGCTGTTTTTT

j_call: TRBJ2-7
cdr3_length: 15
v_call: TRBV10-2
d_call: TRBD1
clone_size: once
cdr3_aa: CASSGPITGAYEQYF
cdr3_nt: TGCGCCAGCAGTGGGCCCATTACAGGGGCCTACGAGCAGTACTTC

j_call: TRBJ2-7
cdr3_length: 12
v_call: TRBV30
d_call: NA
clone_size: NA
cdr3_aa: CAWTGNSYEQYF
cdr3_nt: TGTGCCTGGACAGGAAACTCCTACGAGCAGTACTTC

j_call: TRBJ2-3
cdr3_length: 15
v_call: TRBV10-3
d_call: TRBD2
clone_size: NA
cdr3_aa: CAISDGLDSTDTQYF
cdr3_nt: TGTGCCATCAGTGACGGACTAGATAGCACAGATACGCAGTATTTT

j_call: TRBJ2-7
cdr3_length: 16
v_call: TRBV7-8
d_call: NA
clone_size: NA
cdr3_aa: CASSLENRVPYYEQYF
cdr3_nt: TGTGCCAGCAGCTTAGAGAACAGGGTACCGTACTACGAGCAGTACTTC

j_call: TRBJ2-7
cdr3_length: 15
v_call: TRBV7-9
d_call: TRBD1
clone_size: few
cdr3_aa: CASSPPGTGKNEQYF
cdr3_nt: TGTGCCAGCAGCCCGCCCGGGACAGGAAAGAACGAGCAGTACTTC

j_call: TRBJ2-3
cdr3_length: 11
v_call: TRBV29-1
d_call: NA
clone_size: NA
cdr3_aa: CSVVLSDTQYF
cdr3_nt: TGCAGCGTTGTTTTGTCTGATACGCAGTATTTT

j_call: TRBJ2-3
cdr3_length: 16
v_call: TRBV6-5
d_call: TRBD2
clone_size: NA
cdr3_aa: CASSSTTSSYTDTQYF
cdr3_nt: TGTGCCAGCAGTTCCACGACTAGCTCCTACACAGATACGCAGTATTTT

j_call: TRBJ1-2
cdr3_length: 12
v_call: TRBV19
d_call: NA
clone_size: once
cdr3_aa: CASSLGGQGYTF
cdr3_nt: TGTGCCAGTAGCCTCGGGGGGCAAGGCTACACCTTC

j_call: TRBJ2-3
cdr3_length: 18
v_call: TRBV7-2
d_call: NA
clone_size: NA
cdr3_aa: CASSLYARQLVRTDTQYF
cdr3_nt: TGTGCCAGCAGCTTATATGCGCGGCAATTAGTTCGCACAGATACGCAGTATTTT

j_call: TRBJ2-1
cdr3_length: 14
v_call: TRBV29-1
d_call: TRBD2
clone_size: NA
cdr3_aa: CSVDPGGGYNEQFF
cdr3_nt: TGCAGCGTTGATCCCGGGGGGGGTTACAATGAGCAGTTCTTC

j_call: TRBJ2-1
cdr3_length: 16
v_call: TRBV7-3
d_call: TRBD2
clone_size: NA
cdr3_aa: CASSLNSRREVDEQFF
cdr3_nt: TGTGCCAGCAGCTTAAACTCCAGGCGGGAGGTCGATGAGCAGTTCTTC